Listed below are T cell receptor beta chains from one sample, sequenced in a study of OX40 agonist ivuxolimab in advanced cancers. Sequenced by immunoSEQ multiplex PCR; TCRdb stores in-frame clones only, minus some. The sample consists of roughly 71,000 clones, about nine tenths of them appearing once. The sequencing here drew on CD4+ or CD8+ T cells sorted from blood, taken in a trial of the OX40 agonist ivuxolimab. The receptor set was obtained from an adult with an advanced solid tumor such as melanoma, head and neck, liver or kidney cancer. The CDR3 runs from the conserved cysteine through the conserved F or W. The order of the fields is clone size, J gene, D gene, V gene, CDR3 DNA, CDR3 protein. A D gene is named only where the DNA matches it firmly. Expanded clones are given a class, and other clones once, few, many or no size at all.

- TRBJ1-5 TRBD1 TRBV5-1 TGCGCCAGCAGCTTGGAAACAGGGGAATGGCCCCAGCATTTT CASSLETGEWPQHF
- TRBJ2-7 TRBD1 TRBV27 TGTGCCAGCAGTTTCGGGGACAGTATCTACGAGCAGTACTTC CASSFGDSIYEQYF
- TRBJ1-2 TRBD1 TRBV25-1 TGTGCCAGCAGGGGCCAACAGGGGGACTATGGCTACACCTTC CASRGQQGDYGYTF
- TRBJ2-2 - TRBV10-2 TGCGCCAGCACCCCCTCAGGGACGGGGGAGCTGTTTTTT CASTPSGTGELFF
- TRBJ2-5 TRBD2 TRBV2 TGTGCCAGCAGCGGACTAGCGGGGGAGGTGACCCAGTACTTC CASSGLAGEVTQYF
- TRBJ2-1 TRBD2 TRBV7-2 TGTGCCAGCAGCCGTCAACCGGGACTACCTTACAATGAGCAGTTCTTC CASSRQPGLPYNEQFF
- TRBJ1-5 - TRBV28 TGTGCCATCCAGGATAACAATCAGCCCCAGCATTTT CAIQDNNQPQHF
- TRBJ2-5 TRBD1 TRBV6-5 TGTGCCAGCAGTCCTGTGACAGGGGGCGGGAAGACCCAGTACTTC CASSPVTGGGKTQYF
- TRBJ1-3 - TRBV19 TGTGCCAGTAGCAAGGGGAGCTCTGGAAACACCATATATTTT CASSKGSSGNTIYF
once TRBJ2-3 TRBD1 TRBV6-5 TGTGCCAGCAGTTGGGAGGACAGGGGAGGAGGAGATACGCAGTATTTT CASSWEDRGGGDTQYF
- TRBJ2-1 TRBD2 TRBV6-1 TGTGCCAGCAGTGAAAGTGGGGCGGGGGGGCTCGATGAGCAGTTCTTC CASSESGAGGLDEQFF
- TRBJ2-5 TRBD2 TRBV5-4 TGTGCCAGCAGCCCAGGACTAGCGGGGGCGAAAGAGACCCAGTACTTC CASSPGLAGAKETQYF
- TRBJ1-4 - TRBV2 TGTGCCAGCGTAATAGACAGCTCCAATGAAAAACTGTTTTTT CASVIDSSNEKLFF
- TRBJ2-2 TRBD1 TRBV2 TGTGCCAGCAGTGAAATTGGGACAGGGTATTTCGTCGGGGAGCTGTTTTTT CASSEIGTGYFVGELFF
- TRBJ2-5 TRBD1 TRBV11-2 TGTGCCAGCAGTGAGCAGGGGGCTGGGGAGACCCAGTACTTC CASSEQGAGETQYF
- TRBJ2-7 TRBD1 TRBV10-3 TGTGCCATCAGATCGACAGGGCAAACCTACGAGCAGTACTTC CAIRSTGQTYEQYF
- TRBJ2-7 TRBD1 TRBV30 TGTGCCAGCTCATACAGGGGGCCCGTTGGCGAGCAGTACTTC CASSYRGPVGEQYF
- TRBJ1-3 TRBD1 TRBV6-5 TGTGCCAGCAGTTCTCAGGGACAGGGTGGAAACACCATATATTTT CASSSQGQGGNTIYF
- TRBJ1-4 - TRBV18 TGTGCCAGCTCAGCGGGCAGGGCCTCTAATGAAAAACTGTTTTTT CASSAGRASNEKLFF
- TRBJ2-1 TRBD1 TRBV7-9 TGTGCCAGCACCCTGGGACAGCCCCCATGGGAGCAGTTCTTC CASTLGQPPWEQFF
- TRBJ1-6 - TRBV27 TGTGCCAGCAGGACCTATGGTGGCCAAGCTTATAATTCACCCCTCCACTTT CASRTYGGQAYNSPLHF
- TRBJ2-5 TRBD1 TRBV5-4 TGTGCCAGCAGCTTGGGACAGGGGGGAGAGACCCAGTACTTC CASSLGQGGETQYF
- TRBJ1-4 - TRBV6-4 TGTGCCAGCAGTGACGGAAGGGGGAGGTATGAAAAACTGTTTTTT CASSDGRGRYEKLFF
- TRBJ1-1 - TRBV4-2 TGTGCCAGCAGCCAAGAAGGCTCAGGGAACACTGAAGCTTTCTTT CASSQEGSGNTEAFF
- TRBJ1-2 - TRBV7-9 TGTGCCAGCAGCTTAGTAAGCGGACGCATCTTGAACTATGGCTACACCTTC CASSLVSGRILNYGYTF
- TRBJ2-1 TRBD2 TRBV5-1 TGCGCCAGCAGCTTACTAGCGTCCTACAATGAGCAGTTCTTC CASSLLASYNEQFF
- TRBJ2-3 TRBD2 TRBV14 TGTGCCAGCACCGAACGACTAGCAACAGATACGCAGTATTTT CASTERLATDTQYF
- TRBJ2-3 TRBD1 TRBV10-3 TGTGCCATCAGGCCCGGACAGGGCCTGGTCTACACAGATACGCAGTATTTT CAIRPGQGLVYTDTQYF
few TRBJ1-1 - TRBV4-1 TGCGCCAGCAGCCAAGAGGGGGGGTGGAACACTGAAGCTTTCTTT CASSQEGGWNTEAFF
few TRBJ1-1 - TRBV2 TGTGCCAGCAGCCGACGGAGGAACACTGAAGCTTTCTTT CASSRRRNTEAFF
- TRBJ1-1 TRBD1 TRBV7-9 TGTGCCAGCAGCACCAGGGGGGGGACAGCCGAAGCTTTCTTT CASSTRGGTAEAFF
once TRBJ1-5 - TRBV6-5 TGTGCCAGCAGCCAGGGACTGACCAATCAGCCCCAGCATTTT CASSQGLTNQPQHF
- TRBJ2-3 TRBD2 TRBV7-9 TGTGCCAGCAGCACTCGACTAGCGGGGGGGCAAGATACGCAGTATTTT CASSTRLAGGQDTQYF
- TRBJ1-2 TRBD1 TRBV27 TGTGCCAGCAGTTTCTGGGACAGGGGGTTCGGCTACACCTTC CASSFWDRGFGYTF
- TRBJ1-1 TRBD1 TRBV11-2 TGTGCCAGCAGCCTTACGGGACAGGCGAACACTGAAGCTTTCTTT CASSLTGQANTEAFF
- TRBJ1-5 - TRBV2 TGTGCCAGCTCGGGCCTTAATAGCAATCAGCCCCAGCATTTT CASSGLNSNQPQHF
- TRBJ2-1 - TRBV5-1 TGCGCCAGCGGGGGTGACGGGGAACTCTACAATGAGCAGTTCTTC CASGGDGELYNEQFF
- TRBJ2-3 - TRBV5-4 TGTGCCAGCAGCTTGGGAGATACGCAGTATTTT CASSLGDTQYF
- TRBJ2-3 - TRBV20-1 TGCAGTGCTAGAGAGGATACGCAGTATTTT CSAREDTQYF
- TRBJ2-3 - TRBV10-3 TGTGCCATCAGGACAGGTCTCACAGATACGCAGTATTTT CAIRTGLTDTQYF
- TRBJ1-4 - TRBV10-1 TGCGCCAGCAAGGACTCCGGGGGCGAAAAACTGTTTTTT CASKDSGGEKLFF
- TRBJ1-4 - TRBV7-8 TGTGCCAGCAGCTTAGGTTCCGGTAGGGTCTCAACTAATGAAAAACTGTTTTTT CASSLGSGRVSTNEKLFF
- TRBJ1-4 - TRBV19 TGTGCCAGTACCCCGGCAGGTTCGAATGAAAAACTGTTTTTT CASTPAGSNEKLFF
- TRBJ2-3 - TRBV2 TGTGCCAGCAAAGCCGACTCTCACACAGATACGCAGTATTTT CASKADSHTDTQYF
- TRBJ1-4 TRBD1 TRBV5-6 TGTGCCAGCAGCTTGGAAACAGGGGGGGAAAAACTGTTTTTT CASSLETGGEKLFF
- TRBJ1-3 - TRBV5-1 TGCGCCAGCAGTGGGGCCTCTAGTGGAAACACCATATATTTT CASSGASSGNTIYF
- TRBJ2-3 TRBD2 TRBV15 TGTGCCACCAGCAGAGATCGGACTAGAACAGATACGCAGTATTTT CATSRDRTRTDTQYF
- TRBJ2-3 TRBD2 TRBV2 TGTGCCAGCAGTCAAGGTAGCGGGGGGAGATCAGATACGCAGTATTTT CASSQGSGGRSDTQYF
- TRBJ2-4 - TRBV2 TGTGCCAGCAGTGGGGGGCTAGCCAAAAACATTCAGTACTTC CASSGGLAKNIQYF
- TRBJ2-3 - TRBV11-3 TGTGCCAGCAGCTTAGTAGGGAGTGGTACGCAGTATTTT CASSLVGSGTQYF
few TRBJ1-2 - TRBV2 TGTGCCAGCAGCCAGGGCCTAGACTATGGCTACACCTTC CASSQGLDYGYTF
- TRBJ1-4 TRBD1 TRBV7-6 TGTGCCAGCAGCCTACAGACAGGGGTTAGTTATGAAAAACTGTTTTTT CASSLQTGVSYEKLFF
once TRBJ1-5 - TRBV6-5 TGTGCCAGTCGATCAGGGGCAAATCAGCCCCAGCATTTT CASRSGANQPQHF
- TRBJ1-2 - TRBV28 TGTGCCAGCAGTTGGCTAAACCCCTCTATTAGCTACACCTTC CASSWLNPSISYTF
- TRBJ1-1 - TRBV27 TGTGCCAGCAGTTTATTGGCAGCCCCCGGGGCTGAAGCTTTCTTT CASSLLAAPGAEAFF
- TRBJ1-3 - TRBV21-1 TGTGCCAGCAGCAAGGGAGGGCTTGGAAACACCATATATTTT CASSKGGLGNTIYF
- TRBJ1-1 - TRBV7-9 TGTGCCAGCAGCCCAACCCTGACTAACACTGAAGCTTTCTTT CASSPTLTNTEAFF